This TCR beta chain appears in the sequencing data of a study of blood T cell repertoires in COVID-19. At the level of the study: COVID-19 samples collected from the United States, Italy and Spain covered acute and convalescent phases. From T cells, B-cell-depleted T cells, or PBMCs came the material, which was cDNA or gDNA.

V dropped 1 base and J dropped 6 bases, with 12 bases sitting between them. The V gene's germline CDR1 is SGHTA and CDR2 FQGNSA. This CDR3 is 15 amino acids long. Per the original methods: Nucleated cell number was recorded as an estimate derived from reference gene primer amplification. Profiling relied on immunoSEQ multiplex PCR, and the TCRdb table lists in-frame clones only, not all of them. The V and J calls and clone size were taken over from that table, and D and trimming were inferred from the DNA. The sample holds 50,000 to 70,000 clones, 65% to 90% seen once. The rearrangement uses TRBV7-2 and TRBJ1-4; no definite D call. The sequence derives from a woman aged 55-75 years with acute or convalescent COVID-19. The source material was peripheral blood. CDR3 DNA: TGTGCCAGCAGCTTAGTCTCGCGCCCCGATGAAAAACTGTTTTTT. It translates to CASSLVSRPDEKLFF.